Sequencing of this T cell receptor beta chain was carried out in a study of blood T cell repertoires in COVID-19. Study context: The samples span acute and convalescent COVID-19 from the United States, Italy and Spain.

In germline, CDR1 is LGHDT, CDR2 YNNKEL (reference sequence). The length of the CDR3 is 20 residues. V shed 0 bases, J shed 4 bases, and the junction held 15 bases outside the gene matches. Measured with immunoSEQ multiplex PCR; TCRdb has only the in-frame clones, and not every one. In the table there are under 150,000 clones, under 85% of which are singletons. This TCR was sampled from a man aged 35 to 55 with active or convalescent COVID-19. The sample taken for sequencing was peripheral blood. The chain has TRBV3-1 (or the pseudogene TRBV3-2) and TRBJ2-2; 9 bases map to TRBD1. CDR3 region: CASSQDLYRGRGGGTGELFF. In nucleotides, the CDR3 is TGTGCCAGCAGCCAAGATCTTTACAGGGGGCGCGGAGGGGGCACCGGGGAGCTGTTTTTT.